These 5 T cell receptor beta chains were all obtained from the same sample, sequenced in a study of beta chain features in type 1 diabetes. As every portion of the isolated RNA was reverse transcribed, the sequencing read expressed TCRB transcripts. Produced via immunoSEQ multiplex PCR; TCRdb's table is partial and in-frame only. The sample has about 180,000 clones, more than 10% seen once; the top ten hold approximately 0.64%. Sequenced sample: central memory CD4+ T cells from blood. The receptors derive from a young woman in good health.

This clone was counted only a few times. This chain uses TRBV7-8 with TRBJ2-7; 7 positions match TRBD1. Germline lookup yields CDR1 SGHVS and CDR2 FQNEAQ. J gave up 6 bases and V 9 bases, and 8 bases lay outside the gene matches. The CDR3 has 12 residues. The chain's CDR3 is CASTGVMGEQYF. In DNA, the CDR3 is TGTGCCAGTACAGGGGTAATGGGCGAGCAGTACTTC.

This rearrangement joins TRBV19 to TRBJ2-3; a possible D gene is TRBD2 (5 bases). The CDR3 has 15 amino acids. Between the trimmed V and J ends, which lost 5 bases and 1 base, there was a span of 13 bases. Germline CDR1 LNHDA, CDR2 SQIVND (reference sequence). This CDR3 is CASSPPGSGTDTQYF. The CDR3 coding sequence is TGTGCCAGTAGTCCCCCCGGTAGCGGCACAGATACGCAGTATTTT.

This clone was recorded a few times. The J gene is TRBJ2-1, the V gene TRBV20-1; possible D gene TRBD1, 5 bases. CDR3 length: 10 residues. Germline V gene sequence: CDR1 DFQATT, CDR2 SNEGSKA (reference sequence). Trimming removed 5 bases from V and 15 bases from J, with 14 bases in between. CDR3 sequence reads: CSAYNGARFF. The CDR3 DNA sequence: TGCAGTGCTTATAATGGGGCAAGGTTCTTC.

The chain recombines TRBV28 with TRBJ2-1, with D perhaps matching TRBD2 (8 bases). Trimming left V 5 bases short and J 5 bases short, with 25 bases between. The CDR3 has 18 amino acids. CDR1 is MDHEN, CDR2 SYDVKM, per germline. The CDR3 loop reads CASSPGTASGHRDNEQFF. CDR3 DNA: TGTGCCAGCAGTCCCGGGACAGCTAGCGGGCATAGGGACAATGAGCAGTTCTTC.

The rearrangement uses TRBV20-1 and TRBJ1-2; the D gene is possibly TRBD1 (5 bases). The CDR3 loop spans 11 amino acids. V was trimmed by 8 bases and J by 8 bases, leaving 15 bases between them. Germline V gene lookup returns CDR1 DFQATT and CDR2 SNEGSKA (reference sequence). The CDR3 sequence is CSWGEARGYTF. CDR3 coding DNA: TGCAGTTGGGGGGAGGCACGAGGCTACACCTTC.